This T cell receptor beta chain was observed in a study of T-cell reconstitution after alpha-beta-depleted transplantation in children. A TCRbeta library incorporating unique molecular identifiers was prepared. MiXCR was run by TCRdb on the PCR reads, yielding one entry per CDR3 protein. The sample carries 250,000 to 300,000 distinct CDR3 sequences, more than 8% recorded once. V was clipped by 1 base and J by 2 bases; unmatched bases: 2. This CDR3 spans 15 amino acids. Germline values: CDR1 LNHDA, CDR2 SQIVND (reference sequence). This clonotype turned up a few times. The sequence derives from a human donor who donated a stem cell graft to a child with SCID. The sample was PBMCs from the stem cell graft donor, taken from the stem cell graft. V and J are TRBV19 and TRBJ1-3; 7 bases are shared with TRBD1. Here the CDR3 reads CASSIGGTAGNTIYF. DNA of the CDR3: TGTGCCAGTAGTATAGGCGGGACAGCTGGAAACACCATATATTTT.